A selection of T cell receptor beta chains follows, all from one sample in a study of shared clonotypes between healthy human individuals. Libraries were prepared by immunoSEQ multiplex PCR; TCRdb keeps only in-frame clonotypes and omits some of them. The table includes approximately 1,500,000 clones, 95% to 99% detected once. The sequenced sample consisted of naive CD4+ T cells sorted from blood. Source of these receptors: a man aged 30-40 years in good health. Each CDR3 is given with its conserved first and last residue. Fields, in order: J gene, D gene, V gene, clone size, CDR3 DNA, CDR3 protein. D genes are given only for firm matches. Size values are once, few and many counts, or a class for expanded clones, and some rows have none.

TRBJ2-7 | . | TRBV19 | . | TGTGCCAGTAGTTACAGGGAGACGGGTGAGCAGTACTTC | CASSYRETGEQYF
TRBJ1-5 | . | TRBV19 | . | TGTGCCAGTAGTAAGACGGATAGCAATCAGCCCCAGCATTTT | CASSKTDSNQPQHF
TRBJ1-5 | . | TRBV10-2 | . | TGCGCCAGCAGTGAAACGGCGCGGTTGAGCAATCAGCCCCAGCATTTT | CASSETARLSNQPQHF
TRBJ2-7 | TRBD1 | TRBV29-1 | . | TGCAGCGTCCAGGGGGTACTGACCTACGAGCAGTACTTC | CSVQGVLTYEQYF
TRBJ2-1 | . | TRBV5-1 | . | TGCGCCAGCAGCTTGCAGAGCTCCTACAATGAGCAGTTCTTC | CASSLQSSYNEQFF
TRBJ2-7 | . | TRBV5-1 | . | TGCGCCAGCACCCTCACTTCCCCCCGGGACGAGCAGTACTTC | CASTLTSPRDEQYF
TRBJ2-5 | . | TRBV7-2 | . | TGTGCCAGCAGCCGAGTGGGCTTCCGGGAGACCCAGTACTTC | CASSRVGFRETQYF
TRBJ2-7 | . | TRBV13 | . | TGTGCCAGCAGCTCCGCCCTTAGCGGCACCTACGAGCAGTACTTC | CASSSALSGTYEQYF
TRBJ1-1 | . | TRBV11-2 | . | TGTGCCAGCAGCTATACGCGGAACACTGAAGCTTTCTTT | CASSYTRNTEAFF
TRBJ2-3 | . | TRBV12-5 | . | TGTGCTAGTGGTTTGTACCCTAGCACAGATACGCAGTATTTT | CASGLYPSTDTQYF
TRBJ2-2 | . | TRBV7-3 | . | TGTGCCAGCAGCTTAATGACAGCCACCACCGGGGAGCTGTTTTTT | CASSLMTATTGELFF
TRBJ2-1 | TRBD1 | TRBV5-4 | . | TGTGCCAGCAGCTTAAGGGACAGGGAACGTAATGAGCAGTTCTTC | CASSLRDRERNEQFF
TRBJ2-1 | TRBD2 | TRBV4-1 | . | TGCGCCAGCAGCCAATCGGGTCCTAGCGGGAGCTATGAGCAGTTCTTC | CASSQSGPSGSYEQFF
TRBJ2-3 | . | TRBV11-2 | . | TGTGCCAGCAGCTCCTACCAGGGTCGCTTGGTGTATTTT | CASSSYQGRLVYF
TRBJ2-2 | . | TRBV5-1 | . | TGCGCCAGCAGCTTGGCCGTGGGCGGGATGTTATCCGGGGAGCTGTTTTTT | CASSLAVGGMLSGELFF
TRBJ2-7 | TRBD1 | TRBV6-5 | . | TGTGCCAGTAGACGGGACAGGGGAGCCTACGAGCAGTACTTC | CASRRDRGAYEQYF
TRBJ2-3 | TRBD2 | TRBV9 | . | TGTGCCAGCAGCGCAGGACTAGCGAGAGGAGATACGCAGTATTTT | CASSAGLARGDTQYF
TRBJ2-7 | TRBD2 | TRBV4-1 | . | TGCGCCAGCAGCCAAGCCCCTAGTGGCGGGAGTAACGAGCAGTACTTC | CASSQAPSGGSNEQYF
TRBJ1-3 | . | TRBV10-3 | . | TGTGCCATCAGTGAATCTGGAAACACCATATATTTT | CAISESGNTIYF
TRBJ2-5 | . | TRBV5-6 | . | TGTGCCAGCGCAAGGATACAAGAGACCCAGTACTTC | CASARIQETQYF
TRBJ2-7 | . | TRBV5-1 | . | TGCGCCAGCAGCGTGGAACCAGGGCCCTACGAGCAGTACTTC | CASSVEPGPYEQYF
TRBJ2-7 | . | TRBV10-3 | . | TGTGCCATCAGTGAGGGCAGTACCTACGAGCAGTACTTC | CAISEGSTYEQYF
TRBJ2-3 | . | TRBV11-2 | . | TGTGCCAGCTGTTTACTTTTCAGAGATACGCAGTATTTT | CASCLLFRDTQYF
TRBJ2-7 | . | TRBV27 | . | TGTGCCAGCAGTTTAGGGCAGCAATCCTACGAGCAGTACTTC | CASSLGQQSYEQYF
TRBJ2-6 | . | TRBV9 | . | TGTGCCAGCGGGGGCTCTGGGGCCAACGTCCTGACTTTC | CASGGSGANVLTF
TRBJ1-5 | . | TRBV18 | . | TGTGCCAGCTCACCGCAGAATAGCAATCAGCCCCAGCATTTT | CASSPQNSNQPQHF
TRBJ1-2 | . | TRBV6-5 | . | TGTGCCAGCAGTTATTTCGGAAACTATGGCTACACCTTC | CASSYFGNYGYTF
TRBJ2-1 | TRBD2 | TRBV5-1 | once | TGCGCCAGCAGCTTGAAGCTAGCGGGTGAGCAGTTCTTC | CASSLKLAGEQFF
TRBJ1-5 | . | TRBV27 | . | TGTGCCAGCAGCCGAACTTGGGAGCATAGCAATCAGCCCCAGCATTTT | CASSRTWEHSNQPQHF
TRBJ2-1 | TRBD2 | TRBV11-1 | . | TGTGCCAGCAGCTCCTCCGTGGGGGGGATAAATGAGCAGTTCTTC | CASSSSVGGINEQFF
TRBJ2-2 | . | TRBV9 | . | TGTGCCAGCAGCGTAGTAGGGACTTCGAACACCGGGGAGCTGTTTTTT | CASSVVGTSNTGELFF
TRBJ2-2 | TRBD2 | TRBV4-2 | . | TGTGCCAGCAGTCTCCCGCGATGGACTAGCGGGCCCGGGGAGCTGTTTTTT | CASSLPRWTSGPGELFF
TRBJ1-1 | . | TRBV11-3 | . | TGTGCCAGCAGCTTAGGGGGGCCGCCTCTGAACACTGAAGCTTTCTTT | CASSLGGPPLNTEAFF